Below, 11 T cell receptor beta chains from the same sample are listed, as sequenced in a study of T-cell reconstitution after alpha-beta-depleted transplantation in children. For TCRbeta, the library was prepared with unique molecular identifiers. From the PCR reads, TCRdb called clonotypes with MiXCR, one entry per CDR3 protein. The sample comprises about 830,000 distinct CDR3 sequences, roughly 16% of which are singletons, and roughly 5% rests with the top ten. This material consisted of PBMCs, mostly from graft donor cells, taken 360 days after TCRalphabeta/CD19-depleted stem cell transplant. The receptors originated from a male patient aged 10-17 years who had a stem cell transplant for acute lymphoblastic leukemia, so the T cells may come from the graft donor.

The chain couples TRBV10-3 to TRBJ2-2, with 8 bases lining up with TRBD2. V was clipped by 2 bases and J by 3 bases; unmatched bases: 5. The germline CDR1 and CDR2 sequences are ENHRY and SYGVKD. This CDR3 spans 16 amino acids. The CDR3 is CAISEPSGLDTGELFF. The CDR3 DNA reads TGTGCCATCAGTGAGCCTAGCGGGCTTGACACCGGGGAGCTGTTTTTT.

This clonotype was counted only a few times. The chain combines TRBV28 with TRBJ2-6; D is uncertain. The length of the CDR3 is 15 residues. Trimming shortened V by 7 bases and J by 0 bases, and 10 bases separated the two germline ends. Per germline, CDR1 MDHEN and CDR2 SYDVKM. DNA for the CDR3: TGTGCCAGCAAGCGTGGGGTCTCTGGGGCCAACGTCCTGACTTTC. This translates into CASKRGVSGANVLTF.

For the CDR3, the DNA is TGCGCCAGCAGCTTGGGGCAGCCAGGGACCCAGTACTTC. Protein product: CASSLGQPGTQYF. This chain links TRBV5-1 with TRBJ2-5; D ambiguous. CDR1 and CDR2 (germline): SGHRS, YFSETQ. V lost 0 bases and J lost 7, with 10 bases in between. CDR3 length: 13 residues.

V gene TRBV5-1 combines with J gene TRBJ2-1, with D uncertain. Looked up from germline, CDR1 is SGHRS and CDR2 is YFSETQ. The CDR3 contains 16 residues. Trimming removed 3 bases from V and 4 bases from J, with 17 bases in between. The CDR3 sequence: CASSSSGYNEYNEQFF. DNA of the CDR3: TGCGCCAGCAGCTCATCCGGGTACAACGAATACAATGAGCAGTTCTTC.

V and J are TRBV6-5 and TRBJ1-4; tentatively, D is TRBD1 (5 bases). Trimming took 0 bases from V and 8 from J, leaving 10 bases between them. This CDR3 region has 14 residues. Germline V CDR1 and CDR2: MNHEY, SVGAGI. The chain's CDR3 is CASSYSPRGEKLFF. CDR3 DNA: TGTGCCAGCAGTTACTCGCCGCGGGGGGAAAAACTGTTTTTT.

This clonotype came up a few times. The J gene is TRBJ2-2, the V gene TRBV19; no firm D call. Per germline, CDR1 LNHDA and CDR2 SQIVND (reference sequence). Trimming took 2 bases from V and 4 from J, leaving 8 bases between them. The CDR3 has 14 amino acids. The CDR3: CASSIYGATGELFF. The CDR3 coding sequence is TGTGCCAGTAGTATATACGGCGCCACCGGGGAGCTGTTTTTT.

The genes are TRBV7-8 and TRBJ2-7; 15 nucleotides match TRBD2. With V trimmed by 1 base and J by 3 bases, 7 bases remained unmatched. From germline, CDR1 is SGHVS and CDR2 FQNEAQ. The CDR3 is 18 amino acids. CDR3 in amino acids: CASSLVRTSGRAGYEQYF. The CDR3, as DNA: TGTGCCAGCAGCTTAGTGCGGACTAGCGGGAGGGCCGGCTACGAGCAGTACTTC.

The CDR3 reads CASSLRPRELTNEKLFF. Written as DNA, the CDR3 is TGTGCCAGCAGCTTAAGGCCCCGGGAATTAACTAATGAAAAACTGTTTTTT. The J gene is TRBJ1-4, the V gene TRBV7-9; D gene uncertain. Germline CDR1 reads SEHNR; CDR2 reads FQNEAQ (reference sequence). The CDR3 extends over 17 amino acids. V lost 2 bases and J 1 base, leaving 14 bases between the germline ends.

The chain recombines TRBV29-1 with TRBJ2-5, with D tentatively TRBD2 (6 bases). Trimming cost V 7 bases and J 6 bases, with 9 bases left between them. Germline V gene sequence: CDR1 SQVTM, CDR2 ANQGSEA. The CDR3 consists of 10 residues. The CDR3 DNA reads as TGCAGCGGGAGGGAAAAGACCCAGTACTTC. Translating gives CSGREKTQYF. Drawing the rest from reference TRBV29-1 and TRBJ2-5, the complete variable domain is SAVISQKPSRDICQRGTSLTIQCQVDSQVTMMFWYRQQPGQSLTLIATANQGSEATYESGFVIDKFPISRPNLTFSTLTVSNMSPEDSSIYLCSGREKTQYFGPGTRLLVL.

The V call is TRBV29-1, the J call TRBJ2-3; D gene ambiguous. Germline CDR1 is SQVTM and CDR2 is ANQGSEA. The CDR3 totals 10 residues. The V end lost 3 bases, the J end lost 7 bases, and 5 bases lay between the germline ends. The CDR3 protein is CSVDDHTQYF. The CDR3 coding sequence is TGCAGCGTTGACGATCATACGCAGTATTTT.

This clonotype was observed many times. The chain joins TRBV6-2 or TRBV6-3 to TRBJ2-6; no clear D gene. The V gene lost 5 bases and the J gene lost 0 bases, with 5 bases spanning the gap. Germline V gene data show CDR1 as MNHEY and CDR2 as SVGEGT. The CDR3 is 14 amino acids. This CDR3 reads CASSTISGANVLTF. DNA of the CDR3: TGTGCCAGCAGTACGATCTCTGGGGCCAACGTCCTGACTTTC.